This is a list of T cell receptor beta chains from one sample in a study of OX40 agonist ivuxolimab in advanced cancers. This table comes from immunoSEQ multiplex PCR, and its TCRdb copy is limited to in-frame clones, with some not included. The sample has tens of thousands of clones; around 86% are singletons. Sequenced material: CD4+ or CD8+ T cells sorted from blood, taken in a trial of the OX40 agonist ivuxolimab. Source of these receptors: an adult with an advanced solid tumor such as melanoma, head and neck, liver or kidney cancer. Both conserved end residues are part of each CDR3. The D gene is left open where the match is weak. Where a row states a size, it is once, few, many or the class of an expanded clone; other rows omit it.

clone_size,j_call,v_call,d_call,cdr3_aa,cdr3_nt
-,TRBJ2-4,TRBV6-1,-,CASSEAGAAIQYF,TGTGCCAGCAGTGAAGCTGGCGCCGCCATTCAGTACTTC
once,TRBJ2-1,TRBV5-1,-,CASSLSLDSYNEQFF,TGCGCCAGCAGCTTGAGCCTAGACTCCTACAATGAGCAGTTCTTC
-,TRBJ2-7,TRBV18,-,CASSPPTSNEQYF,TGTGCCAGCTCACCACCGACTAGTAACGAGCAGTACTTC
-,TRBJ2-3,TRBV5-4,TRBD2,CASSLPSGRAPDTQYF,TGTGCCAGCAGCTTGCCTAGCGGGAGGGCGCCAGATACGCAGTATTTT
-,TRBJ2-7,TRBV15,TRBD2,CATSPLAGSYEQYF,TGTGCCACCAGCCCACTAGCGGGATCCTACGAGCAGTACTTC
-,TRBJ2-3,TRBV27,TRBD2,CASSWTSGGDTQYF,TGTGCCAGCAGTTGGACTAGCGGAGGGGATACGCAGTATTTT
-,TRBJ2-5,TRBV5-6,TRBD2,CASSPSGLAGVIQETQYF,TGTGCCAGCAGCCCGTCGGGACTAGCGGGAGTCATACAAGAGACCCAGTACTTC
-,TRBJ2-2,TRBV29-1,-,CSVVGGTNTGELFF,TGCAGCGTTGTTGGCGGGACGAACACCGGGGAGCTGTTTTTT
-,TRBJ2-2,TRBV6-1,TRBD2,CASRTTSGYSGELFF,TGTGCCAGCAGAACGACTAGCGGGTATTCCGGGGAGCTGTTTTTT
-,TRBJ2-7,TRBV5-1,-,CASSLVRGSHEQYF,TGCGCCAGCAGCTTGGTTCGGGGATCACACGAGCAGTACTTC
-,TRBJ2-1,TRBV11-2,-,CASKLSRALNEQFF,TGTGCCAGCAAGCTCTCTCGGGCACTCAATGAGCAGTTCTTC
-,TRBJ2-2,TRBV7-2,TRBD2,CASSLGTSGIGGELFF,TGTGCCAGCAGCTTAGGTACTAGCGGGATCGGCGGGGAGCTGTTTTTT
-,TRBJ2-1,TRBV6-5,TRBD2,CASSYRTGTSYNEQFF,TGTGCCAGCAGTTACCGAACCGGGACTAGCTACAATGAGCAGTTCTTC
-,TRBJ2-1,TRBV6-1,-,CASSSGTQLEQFF,TGTGCCAGCAGCTCCGGGACACAATTGGAGCAGTTCTTC
-,TRBJ1-5,TRBV6-6,TRBD1,CASSPQGNQPQHF,TGTGCCAGCAGCCCACAGGGGAATCAGCCCCAGCATTTT
-,TRBJ1-1,TRBV18,TRBD1,CASSPGQINTEAFF,TGTGCCAGCTCACCGGGACAGATCAACACTGAAGCTTTCTTT
-,TRBJ1-4,TRBV5-3,-,CASSYQNEKLFF,TGTGCCAGCAGCTACCAAAATGAAAAACTGTTTTTT
-,TRBJ2-7,TRBV11-2,-,CASSLDQGPPLYEQYF,TGTGCCAGCAGCTTAGATCAGGGGCCCCCATTGTACGAGCAGTACTTC
few,TRBJ1-5,TRBV6-5,-,CASSSPGSAQHF,TGTGCCAGCAGTTCCCCCGGGTCGGCCCAGCATTTT
-,TRBJ2-2,TRBV18,-,CASSPRQGQDGELFF,TGTGCCAGCTCACCAAGGCAGGGGCAGGACGGGGAGCTGTTTTTT
few,TRBJ2-7,TRBV6-6,-,CASSPILGGAGEQYF,TGTGCCAGCAGCCCTATACTAGGGGGAGCTGGGGAGCAGTACTTC
-,TRBJ2-7,TRBV5-6,TRBD1,CASGLQGVDEQYF,TGTGCCAGCGGGCTACAGGGGGTTGACGAGCAGTACTTC
-,TRBJ2-5,TRBV5-1,-,CASSLGVGVGETQYF,TGCGCCAGCAGCTTGGGTGTGGGGGTCGGAGAGACCCAGTACTTC
-,TRBJ2-3,TRBV7-3,-,CASSLGGAYSTDTQYF,TGTGCCAGCAGCTTGGGTGGGGCCTACAGCACAGATACGCAGTATTTT
-,TRBJ2-6,TRBV4-2,-,CASSQAYSVSGANVLTF,TGTGCCAGCAGCCAAGCTTACAGCGTCTCTGGGGCCAACGTCCTGACTTTC
-,TRBJ2-3,TRBV27,-,CASSSDPGAGTDTQYF,TGTGCCAGCAGTTCCGACCCGGGGGCGGGCACAGATACGCAGTATTTT
-,TRBJ2-1,TRBV10-3,TRBD2,CAIRSSGSSYNEQFF,TGTGCCATCAGGTCTAGCGGGAGTTCCTACAATGAGCAGTTCTTC
few,TRBJ2-5,TRBV5-6,-,CASSLKQETQYF,TGTGCCAGCAGCTTGAAGCAAGAGACCCAGTACTTC
once,TRBJ2-2,TRBV9,-,CASSVEVTGELFF,TGTGCCAGCAGCGTAGAGGTCACCGGGGAGCTGTTTTTT
-,TRBJ1-1,TRBV5-1,-,CASSLVGARDTEAFF,TGCGCCAGCAGCTTGGTAGGGGCGCGGGACACTGAAGCTTTCTTT
-,TRBJ2-1,TRBV9,TRBD2,CASSVGLAGASYNEQFF,TGTGCCAGCAGCGTAGGGCTAGCGGGAGCGTCCTACAATGAGCAGTTCTTC
-,TRBJ1-5,TRBV18,-,CASSPGQKGPQHF,TGTGCCAGCTCCCCCGGACAGAAGGGGCCCCAGCATTTT
-,TRBJ2-1,TRBV19,-,CASSSPRGSGNEQFF,TGTGCCAGTAGTTCACCTCGGGGGAGCGGGAATGAGCAGTTCTTC
-,TRBJ2-1,TRBV6-1,TRBD2,CASSGGDYSYNEQFF,TGTGCCAGCAGTGGGGGGGACTACTCCTACAATGAGCAGTTCTTC
-,TRBJ1-2,TRBV30,-,CAWSKSQGARGYTF,TGTGCCTGGAGTAAATCTCAGGGCGCTCGTGGCTACACCTTC
-,TRBJ1-1,TRBV2,-,CASSAQGGTEAFF,TGTGCCAGCAGTGCACAGGGTGGCACTGAAGCTTTCTTT
-,TRBJ1-3,TRBV11-2,-,CASNPGDGLLSGNTIYF,TGTGCCAGCAACCCGGGGGACGGCCTCCTCTCTGGAAACACCATATATTTT
-,TRBJ1-4,TRBV5-8,TRBD1,CASSPGQVNEKLFF,TGTGCCAGCAGCCCCGGACAGGTTAATGAAAAACTGTTTTTT
once,TRBJ2-7,TRBV6-1,-,CASSRQAFYEQYF,TGTGCCAGCAGTCGACAGGCCTTCTACGAGCAGTACTTC
-,TRBJ2-7,TRBV7-2,-,CASSLARGLRYEQYF,TGTGCCAGCAGCTTAGCCCGGGGGCTAAGATACGAGCAGTACTTC
-,TRBJ2-7,TRBV7-9,-,CASSLDLGLNEQYF,TGTGCCAGCAGCTTAGATTTGGGTCTGAACGAGCAGTACTTC
once,TRBJ2-3,TRBV2,-,CASSDGRFTDTQYF,TGTGCCAGCAGTGATGGCAGATTCACAGATACGCAGTATTTT